These 22 T cell receptor beta chains were sequenced from one sample in a study of cytomegalovirus exposure and HLA in healthy donors. Vbeta (60) and Jbeta (13) primers were used in the PCR. Sequencing was performed with immunoSEQ multiplex PCR; in TCRdb, only in-frame clones are kept and a portion is missing. Of more than 110,000 clones listed, 79% are singletons. Input material: PBMCs. The receptor source for this set is a man aged 18 to 30 in good health and CMV-seronegative.

The chain combines TRBV6-1 with TRBJ2-5; the match to TRBD1 covers 8 bases. The CDR3 is made up of 18 amino acids. From germline, CDR1 is MNHNS and CDR2 SASEGT. V gave up 2 bases and J gave up 1 base; unmatched junction bases: 12. CDR3 bases: TGTGCCAGCAGTGAAAGGGGCCATAACAGGGGGATCCAAGAGACCCAGTACTTC. Amino acid sequence: CASSERGHNRGIQETQYF.

This clone was counted a single time. The V call is TRBV7-9, the J call TRBJ2-2, with TRBD1 as a possible D gene (6 bases). Trimming took off 4 bases at V and 4 bases at J, with 13 bases between the two ends. The CDR3 extends over 15 amino acids. Germline lookup yields CDR1 SEHNR and CDR2 FQNEAQ (reference sequence). CDR3 protein: CASSSGRGVTGELFF. In DNA form, the CDR3 reads TGTGCCAGCAGCTCAGGCAGGGGAGTCACCGGGGAGCTGTTTTTT.

V usage is TRBV6-5 and J usage is TRBJ1-1, with D uncertain. The CDR3 consists of 13 residues. In germline, CDR1 is MNHEY, CDR2 SVGAGI. Trimming left V 7 bases short and J 4 bases short, with 13 bases between. This chain's CDR3 is CASILPGSTEAFF. The CDR3 bases are TGTGCCAGCATCCTACCAGGAAGCACTGAAGCTTTCTTT.

This chain connects TRBV2 to TRBJ2-5; 7 nucleotides align to TRBD1. V trimming: 7 bases; J trimming: 4 bases; junction bases outside the gene matches: 12. The CDR3 covers 15 residues. The germline V gene encodes CDR1 SNHLY and CDR2 FYNNEI. In DNA form, the CDR3 reads TGTGCCAGCAACCCCGGGGACAGCCCCCGAGAGACCCAGTACTTC. Protein product: CASNPGDSPRETQYF. The variable domain in full, completed from reference TRBV2 and TRBJ2-5, reads EPEVTQTPSHQVTQMGQEVILRCVPISNHLYFYWYRQILGQKVEFLVSFYNNEISEKSEIFDDQFSVERPDGSNFTLKIRSTKLEDSAMYFCASNPGDSPRETQYFGPGTRLLVL.

CDR3 loop: CASSLVEGAANEKLFF. The CDR3 coding sequence is TGCGCCAGCAGCTTGGTGGAGGGGGCAGCTAATGAAAAACTGTTTTTT. The rearrangement uses TRBV5-1 and TRBJ1-4; 7 nucleotides line up with TRBD1. V was pared by 0 bases and J by 3 bases, with 5 bases of the junction left unmatched. Germline V gene data show CDR1 as SGHRS and CDR2 as YFSETQ. CDR3 length equals 16 residues.

The table lists this clone with a few counts. The V gene is TRBV6-5, the J gene TRBJ1-1, with D possibly matching TRBD1 (5 bases). There are 12 residues in the CDR3. Deletions cut 5 bases from V and 7 bases from J, with 11 bases between. In germline, CDR1 is MNHEY, CDR2 SVGAGI. The CDR3 bases are TGTGCCAGCAGTCCTAACAGGATTGAAGCTTTCTTT. Protein sequence: CASSPNRIEAFF.

V is TRBV7-9 and J is TRBJ1-1; D is unclear. Germline assignment: CDR1 SEHNR and CDR2 FQNEAQ (reference sequence). Deletions cut 5 bases from V and 1 base from J, with 8 bases between. This CDR3 contains 13 residues. The CDR3 loop is CASSLLGNTEAFF. CDR3 DNA: TGTGCCAGCAGCCTCCTAGGGAACACTGAAGCTTTCTTT.

The chain uses TRBV5-4 and TRBJ2-7; 9 bases match TRBD2. Trimming removed 0 bases from V and 2 bases from J; junction bases left unmatched: 3. Germline CDR1 and CDR2: SGHNT and YYREEE (reference sequence). This CDR3 has 15 amino acids. The DNA of the CDR3 is TGTGCCAGCAGCTTGGAGCGGGGGGCCGCCTACGAGCAGTACTTC. Its translation: CASSLERGAAYEQYF.

The chain recombines TRBV6-6 with TRBJ1-6; 7 nucleotides match TRBD1. Germline CDR1 reads MNHNY; CDR2 reads SVGAGI (reference sequence). The CDR3 runs to 14 residues. Trimming at V came to 5 bases and at J to 8 bases, leaving 6 bases not matched to a gene. The CDR3 reads CASSRGQSDSPLHF. CDR3 DNA: TGTGCCAGCAGTAGGGGGCAGAGTGATTCACCCCTCCACTTT.

V and J are TRBV19 and TRBJ1-6, with 8 bases matching TRBD1. This CDR3 has 15 amino acids. The germline V gene has CDR1 LNHDA and CDR2 SQIVND (reference sequence). V lost 6 bases and J lost 7; bases outside the gene matches: 8. The CDR3 loop reads CASRTSGTGNSPLHF. For the CDR3, the DNA is TGTGCCAGTAGGACCTCGGGGACAGGCAATTCACCCCTCCACTTT.

The J gene is TRBJ2-7, the V gene TRBV18, with D possibly TRBD2 on 5 matching bases. The CDR3 has 15 amino acids. In germline, CDR1 is KGHSH, CDR2 LQKENI. The ends were cut back, 2 bases at V and 0 bases at J, with 11 bases in the middle. The CDR3 loop is CASSPWPADSYEQYF. CDR3 nucleotides: TGTGCCAGCTCACCATGGCCAGCGGACTCCTACGAGCAGTACTTC.

This clone was seen more than once but under ten times. V is TRBV6-5 and J is TRBJ2-3; the match to TRBD1 covers 8 bases. The CDR3 extends over 14 amino acids. With V trimmed by 5 bases and J by 3 bases, 4 bases remained unmatched. Germline V gene sequence: CDR1 MNHEY, CDR2 SVGAGI. The CDR3 sequence: CASSMTGATDTQYF. The CDR3 DNA sequence: TGTGCCAGCAGTATGACAGGGGCTACAGATACGCAGTATTTT.

The rearrangement uses TRBV2 and TRBJ2-7, with 7 bases matching TRBD1. The CDR3 runs 13 residues. Unmatched junction bases numbered 4, after V lost 8 bases and J lost 0 bases. Germline-derived CDR1 and CDR2 are SNHLY and FYNNEI. The CDR3 protein is CASYGTASYEQYF. Written as DNA, the CDR3 is TGTGCCAGCTATGGGACAGCCTCCTACGAGCAGTACTTC.

The rearrangement links TRBV18 to TRBJ2-5; 8 nucleotides line up with TRBD2. V was pared by 2 bases and J by 5 bases, with 10 bases of the junction left unmatched. The length of the CDR3 is 16 residues. From germline, CDR1 is KGHSH and CDR2 LQKENI. In DNA, the CDR3 is TGTGCCAGCTCACCAAGAGTAGCGGGGCGCCTTGAGACCCAGTACTTC. Translated: CASSPRVAGRLETQYF.

This chain joins TRBV2 and TRBJ2-2; 11 nucleotides line up with TRBD2. Germline V lookup: CDR1 SNHLY, CDR2 FYNNEI. This CDR3 contains 18 residues. V shed 5 bases and J 7 bases; nucleotides not matched to a gene: 15. The DNA of the CDR3 is TGTGCCAGCAGTCCTTATATAGCGGGGGGGCTTCGTGGCGGGGAGCTGTTTTTT. It translates to CASSPYIAGGLRGGELFF.

This clone appeared a few times. The genes are TRBV6-6 and TRBJ2-7; D ambiguous. The CDR3 extends over 14 amino acids. Trimming stripped 2 bases from V and 2 bases from J, with 10 bases between. Looked up from germline, CDR1 is MNHNY and CDR2 is SVGAGI (reference sequence). This CDR3 reads CASSYNPGPYEQYF. The CDR3 DNA follows: TGTGCCAGCAGTTACAACCCAGGCCCCTACGAGCAGTACTTC.

V is TRBV15 and J is TRBJ1-2; D is unresolved. The CDR3 sequence is 16 residues long. Per the germline V gene, CDR1 is LNHNV and CDR2 is YYDKDF (reference sequence). The ends were cut back, 0 bases at V and 0 bases at J, with 11 bases in the middle. For the CDR3, the DNA is TGTGCCACCAGCAGAGATCCGCGGGCTTCTAACTATGGCTACACCTTC. Protein sequence: CATSRDPRASNYGYTF.

The chain recombines TRBV11-2 with TRBJ2-4; 8 bases line up with TRBD1. The V and J ends lost 4 bases and 3 bases, in that order; junction bases with no gene match: 17. Germline values: CDR1 SGHAT, CDR2 FQNNGV. The CDR3 covers 19 residues. The CDR3, as DNA: TGTGCCAGCAGCTCATATCGAGGGCAGGGGGCAGAAGGCAAAAACATTCAGTACTTC. Translated, it gives CASSSYRGQGAEGKNIQYF.

The chain links TRBV2 to TRBJ2-1, with D tentatively TRBD2 (6 bases). Looked up from germline, CDR1 is SNHLY and CDR2 is FYNNEI. The CDR3 extends over 16 amino acids. The ends were cut back, 9 bases at V and 6 bases at J, with 24 bases in the middle. The CDR3 region is CASAPPFGEVVNEQFF. In nucleotides, the CDR3 is TGTGCCAGTGCCCCTCCGTTTGGGGAGGTCGTCAATGAGCAGTTCTTC.

This clone showed up just a few times. The chain has TRBV7-2 and TRBJ2-5; weak D call: TRBD1 (5 bases). The length of the CDR3 is 13 residues. Germline V gives CDR1 SGHTA, CDR2 FQGNSA. The V gene lost 2 bases and the J gene lost 4 bases, with 8 bases spanning the gap. CDR3 amino acids: CASSLQGLETQYF. The CDR3 DNA sequence: TGTGCCAGCAGCTTACAGGGTTTAGAGACCCAGTACTTC.

On this clone: One junction end does not reproduce the germline sequence, and a read error may be involved. The rearrangement links TRBV7-7 to TRBJ2-7; 7 nucleotides align to TRBD2. The V gene's germline CDR1 is SSHAT and CDR2 FNYEAQ (reference sequence). The CDR3 consists of 13 residues. CDR3 amino acids: CASSLMGGSEQYF. The CDR3 DNA sequence: TGTGCTAGCAGCCTCATGGGGGGGTCCGAGCAGTACTTC.

V usage is TRBV11-2 and J usage is TRBJ1-1, with 8 bases fitting TRBD1. This CDR3 region has 14 residues. Germline V gene lookup returns CDR1 SGHAT and CDR2 FQNNGV. V shed 5 bases, J shed 1 base, and the junction held 3 bases outside the gene matches. This chain's CDR3 is CASSPGQGNTEAFF. The CDR3 coding sequence is TGTGCCAGCAGCCCCGGACAGGGGAACACTGAAGCTTTCTTT.